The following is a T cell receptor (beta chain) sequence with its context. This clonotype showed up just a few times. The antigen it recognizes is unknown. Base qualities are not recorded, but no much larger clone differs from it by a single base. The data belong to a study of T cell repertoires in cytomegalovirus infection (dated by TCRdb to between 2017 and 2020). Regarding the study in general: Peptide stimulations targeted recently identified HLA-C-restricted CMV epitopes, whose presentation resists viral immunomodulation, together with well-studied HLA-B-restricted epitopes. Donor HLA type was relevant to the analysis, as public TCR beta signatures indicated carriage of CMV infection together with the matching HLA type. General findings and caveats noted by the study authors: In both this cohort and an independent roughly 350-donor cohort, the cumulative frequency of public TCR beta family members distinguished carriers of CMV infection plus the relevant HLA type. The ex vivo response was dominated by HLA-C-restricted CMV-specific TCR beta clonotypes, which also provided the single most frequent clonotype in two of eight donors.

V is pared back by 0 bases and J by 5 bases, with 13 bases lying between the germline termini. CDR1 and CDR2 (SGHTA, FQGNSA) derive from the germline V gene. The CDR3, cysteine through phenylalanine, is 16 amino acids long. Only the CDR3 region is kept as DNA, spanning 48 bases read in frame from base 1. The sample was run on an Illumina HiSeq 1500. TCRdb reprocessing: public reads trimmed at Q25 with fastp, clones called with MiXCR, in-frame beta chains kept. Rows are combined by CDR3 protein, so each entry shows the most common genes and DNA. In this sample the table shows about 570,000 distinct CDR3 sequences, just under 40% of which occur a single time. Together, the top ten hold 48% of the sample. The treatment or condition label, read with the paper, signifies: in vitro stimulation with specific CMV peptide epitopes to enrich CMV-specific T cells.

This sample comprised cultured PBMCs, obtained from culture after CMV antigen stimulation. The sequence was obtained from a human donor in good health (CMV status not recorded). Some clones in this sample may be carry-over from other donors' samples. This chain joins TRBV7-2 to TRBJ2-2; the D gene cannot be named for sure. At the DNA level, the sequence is TGTGCCAGCAGCTTAGCAGGTTTTTCTGGGACCGGGGAGCTGTTTTTT. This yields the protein CASSLAGFSGTGELFF.